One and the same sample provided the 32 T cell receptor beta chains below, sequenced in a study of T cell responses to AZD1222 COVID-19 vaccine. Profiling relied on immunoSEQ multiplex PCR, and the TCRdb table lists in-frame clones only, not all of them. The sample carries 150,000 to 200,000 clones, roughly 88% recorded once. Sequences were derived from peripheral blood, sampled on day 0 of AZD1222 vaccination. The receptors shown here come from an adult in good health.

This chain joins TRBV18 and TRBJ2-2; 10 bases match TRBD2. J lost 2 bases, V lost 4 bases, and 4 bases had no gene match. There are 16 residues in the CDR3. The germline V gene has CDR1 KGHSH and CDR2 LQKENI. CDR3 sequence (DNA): TGTGCCAGCTCACAATGGACTAGCGGTAACACCGGGGAGCTGTTTTTT. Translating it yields CASSQWTSGNTGELFF.

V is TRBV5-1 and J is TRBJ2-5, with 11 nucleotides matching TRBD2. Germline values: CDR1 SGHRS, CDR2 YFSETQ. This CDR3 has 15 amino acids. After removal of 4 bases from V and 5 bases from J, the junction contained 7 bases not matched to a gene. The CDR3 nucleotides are TGCGCCAGCAGCCATAGCGGGGGGGCCTTTGAGACCCAGTACTTC. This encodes CASSHSGGAFETQYF.

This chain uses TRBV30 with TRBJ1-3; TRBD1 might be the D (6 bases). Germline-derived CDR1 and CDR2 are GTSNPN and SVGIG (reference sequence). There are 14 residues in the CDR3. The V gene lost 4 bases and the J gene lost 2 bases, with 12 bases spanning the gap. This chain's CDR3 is CAWNRAGAGNTIYF. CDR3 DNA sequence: TGTGCCTGGAACCGAGCAGGGGCTGGAAACACCATATATTTT.

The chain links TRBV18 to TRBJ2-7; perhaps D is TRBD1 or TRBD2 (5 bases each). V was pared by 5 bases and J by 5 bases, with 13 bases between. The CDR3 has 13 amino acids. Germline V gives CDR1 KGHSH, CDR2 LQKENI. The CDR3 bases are TGTGCCAGCTCAACGGGGACCGTTGACGAGCAGTACTTC. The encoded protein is CASSTGTVDEQYF.

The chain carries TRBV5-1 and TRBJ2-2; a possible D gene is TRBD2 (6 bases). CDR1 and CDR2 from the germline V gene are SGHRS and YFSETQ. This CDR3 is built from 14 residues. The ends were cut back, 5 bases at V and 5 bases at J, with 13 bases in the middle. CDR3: CASSRRGGTGELFF. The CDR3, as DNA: TGCGCCAGCAGTCGGAGGGGTGGTACCGGGGAGCTGTTTTTT.

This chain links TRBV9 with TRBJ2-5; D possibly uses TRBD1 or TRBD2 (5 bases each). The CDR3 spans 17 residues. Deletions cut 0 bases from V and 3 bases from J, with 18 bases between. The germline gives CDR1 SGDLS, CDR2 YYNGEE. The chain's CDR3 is CASSVGPGRRGEETQYF. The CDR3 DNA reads TGTGCCAGCAGCGTAGGTCCAGGCCGTAGAGGGGAAGAGACCCAGTACTTC.

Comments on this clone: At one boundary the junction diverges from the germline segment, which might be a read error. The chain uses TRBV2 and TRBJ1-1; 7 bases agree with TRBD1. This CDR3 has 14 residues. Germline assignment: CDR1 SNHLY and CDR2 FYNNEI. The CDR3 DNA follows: TGTGCCAGCAGTCAAGCCGACAGGGCCACTGAAGCTTTCTTT. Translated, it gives CASSQADRATEAFF.

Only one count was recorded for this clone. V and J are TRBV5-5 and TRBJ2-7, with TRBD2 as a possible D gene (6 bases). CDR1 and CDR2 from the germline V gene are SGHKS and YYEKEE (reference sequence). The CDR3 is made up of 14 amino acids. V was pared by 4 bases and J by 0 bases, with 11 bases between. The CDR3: CASSMAGSSYEQYF. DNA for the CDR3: TGTGCCAGCAGCATGGCGGGGTCCTCCTACGAGCAGTACTTC.

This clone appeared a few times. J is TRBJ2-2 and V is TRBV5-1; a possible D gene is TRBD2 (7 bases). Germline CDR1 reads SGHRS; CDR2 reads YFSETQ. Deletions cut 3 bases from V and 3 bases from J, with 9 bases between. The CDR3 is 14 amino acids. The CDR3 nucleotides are TGCGCCAGCAGCTGGGAGGGGGACACCGGGGAGCTGTTTTTT. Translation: CASSWEGDTGELFF.

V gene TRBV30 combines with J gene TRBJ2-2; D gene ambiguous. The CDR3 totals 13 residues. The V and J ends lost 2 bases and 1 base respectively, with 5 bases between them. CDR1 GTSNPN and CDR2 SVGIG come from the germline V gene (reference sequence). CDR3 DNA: TGTGCCTGGAGTCCCGGGAACACCGGGGAGCTGTTTTTT. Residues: CAWSPGNTGELFF.

The CDR3 reads CASSGSSTDTQYF. The CDR3 DNA is TGTGCCAGCAGTGGATCTAGCACAGATACGCAGTATTTT. The chain links TRBV27 to TRBJ2-3; no reliable D call. The CDR3 runs 13 residues. In germline, CDR1 is MNHEY, CDR2 SMNVEV (reference sequence). The V end was cut by 5 bases, the J end by 0 bases, with 6 bases between.

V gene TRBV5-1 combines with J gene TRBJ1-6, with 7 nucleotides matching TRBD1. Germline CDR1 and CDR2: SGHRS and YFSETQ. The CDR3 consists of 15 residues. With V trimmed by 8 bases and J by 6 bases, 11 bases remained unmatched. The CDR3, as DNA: TGCGCCAGTACCGGGACAGAGTGGGGTAATTCACCCCTCCACTTT. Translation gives CASTGTEWGNSPLHF.

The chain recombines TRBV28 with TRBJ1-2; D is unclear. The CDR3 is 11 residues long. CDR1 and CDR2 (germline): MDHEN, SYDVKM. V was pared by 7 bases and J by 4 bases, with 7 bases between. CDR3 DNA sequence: TGTGCCAGCAACACCGGCTATGGCTACACCTTC. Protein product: CASNTGYGYTF.

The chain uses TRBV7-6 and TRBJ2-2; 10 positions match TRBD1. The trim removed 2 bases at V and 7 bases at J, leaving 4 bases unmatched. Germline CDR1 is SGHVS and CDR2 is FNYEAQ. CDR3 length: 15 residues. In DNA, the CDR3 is TGTGCCAGCAGCTTAAGACAGGGGGCGAACGGGGAGCTGTTTTTT. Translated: CASSLRQGANGELFF.

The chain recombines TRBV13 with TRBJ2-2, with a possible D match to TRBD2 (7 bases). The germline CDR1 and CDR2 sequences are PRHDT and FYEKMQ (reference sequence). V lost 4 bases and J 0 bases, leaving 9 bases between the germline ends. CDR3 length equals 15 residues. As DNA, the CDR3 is TGTGCCAGCAGCTGGGAGGGGGCGAACACCGGGGAGCTGTTTTTT. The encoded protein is CASSWEGANTGELFF.

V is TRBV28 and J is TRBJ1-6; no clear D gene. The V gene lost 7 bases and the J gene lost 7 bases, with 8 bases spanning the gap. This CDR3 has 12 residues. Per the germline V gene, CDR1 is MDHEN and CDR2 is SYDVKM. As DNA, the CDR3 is TGTGCCAGCACAGGCGAGAATTCACCCCTCCACTTT. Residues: CASTGENSPLHF.

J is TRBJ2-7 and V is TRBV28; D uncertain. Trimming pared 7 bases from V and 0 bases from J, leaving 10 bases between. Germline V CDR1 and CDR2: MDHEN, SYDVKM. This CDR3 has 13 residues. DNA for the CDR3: TGTGCCAGCATTGGTCAGACCTCCTACGAGCAGTACTTC. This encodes CASIGQTSYEQYF.

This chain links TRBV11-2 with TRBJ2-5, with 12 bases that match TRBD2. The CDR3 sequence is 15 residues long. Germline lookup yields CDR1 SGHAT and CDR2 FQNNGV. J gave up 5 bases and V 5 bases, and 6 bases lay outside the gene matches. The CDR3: CASSNRLAGVETQYF. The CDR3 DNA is TGTGCCAGCAGCAACCGACTAGCGGGGGTTGAGACCCAGTACTTC.

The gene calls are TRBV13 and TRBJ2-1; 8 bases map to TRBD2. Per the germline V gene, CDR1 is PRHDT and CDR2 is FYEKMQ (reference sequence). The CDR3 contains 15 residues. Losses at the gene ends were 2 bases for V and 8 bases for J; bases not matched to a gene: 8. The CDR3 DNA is TGTGCCAGCAGCTTAATGGGCGGGGGGAACGATGAGCAGTTCTTC. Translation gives CASSLMGGGNDEQFF. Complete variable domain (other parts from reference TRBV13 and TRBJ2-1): AAGVIQSPRHLIKEKRETATLKCYPIPRHDTVYWYQQGPGQDPQFLISFYEKMQSDKGSIPDRFSAQQFSDYHSELNMSSLELGDSALYFCASSLMGGGNDEQFFGPGTRLTVL.

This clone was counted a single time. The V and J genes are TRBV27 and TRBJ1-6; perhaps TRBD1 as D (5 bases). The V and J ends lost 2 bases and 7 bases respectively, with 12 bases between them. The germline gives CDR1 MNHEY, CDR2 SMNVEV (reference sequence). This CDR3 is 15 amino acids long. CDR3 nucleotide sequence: TGTGCCAGCAGTTTACTAGGGGTTGGGAATTCACCCCTCCACTTT. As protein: CASSLLGVGNSPLHF.

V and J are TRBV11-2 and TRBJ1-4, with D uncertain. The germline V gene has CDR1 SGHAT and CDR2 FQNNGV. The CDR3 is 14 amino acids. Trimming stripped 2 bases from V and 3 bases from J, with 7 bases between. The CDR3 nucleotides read TGTGCCAGCAGCTTATCCGGGCCTAATGAAAAACTGTTTTTT. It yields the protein CASSLSGPNEKLFF.

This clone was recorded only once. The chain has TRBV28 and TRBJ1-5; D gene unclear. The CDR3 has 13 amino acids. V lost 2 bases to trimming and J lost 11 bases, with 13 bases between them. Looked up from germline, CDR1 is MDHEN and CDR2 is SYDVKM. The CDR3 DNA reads TGTGCCAGCAGTTTAATAGTGGGGAGGTCCCAGCATTTT. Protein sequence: CASSLIVGRSQHF. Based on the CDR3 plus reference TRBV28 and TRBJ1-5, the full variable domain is DVKVTQSSRYLVKRTGEKVFLECVQDMDHENMFWYRQDPGLGLRLIYFSYDVKMKEKGDIPEGYSVSREKKERFSLILESASTNQTSMYLCASSLIVGRSQHFGDGTRLSIL.

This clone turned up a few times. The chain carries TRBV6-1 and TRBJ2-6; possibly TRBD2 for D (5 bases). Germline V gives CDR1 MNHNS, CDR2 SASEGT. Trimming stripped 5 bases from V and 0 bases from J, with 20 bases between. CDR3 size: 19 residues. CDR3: CASSKGLKRANSGANVLTF. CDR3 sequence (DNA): TGTGCCAGCAGTAAAGGGTTAAAGAGGGCCAACTCTGGGGCCAACGTCCTGACTTTC.

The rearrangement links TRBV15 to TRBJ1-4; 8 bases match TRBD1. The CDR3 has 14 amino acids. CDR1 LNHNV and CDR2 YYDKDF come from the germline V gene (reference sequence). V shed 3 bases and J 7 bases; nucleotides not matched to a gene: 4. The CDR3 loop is CATSSYRGAEKLFF. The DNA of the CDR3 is TGTGCCACCAGCAGCTACAGGGGGGCTGAAAAACTGTTTTTT.

The CDR3 region has the DNA TGTGCCAGCAGTGAAGCCCGGCCGAGCTCCTACGAGCAGTACTTC. Its protein product is CASSEARPSSYEQYF. The chain is built from TRBV6-1 and TRBJ2-7; D call uncertain. The CDR3 contains 15 residues. V lost 0 bases to trimming and J lost 0 bases, with 9 bases between them. Germline CDR1 and CDR2: MNHNS and SASEGT.

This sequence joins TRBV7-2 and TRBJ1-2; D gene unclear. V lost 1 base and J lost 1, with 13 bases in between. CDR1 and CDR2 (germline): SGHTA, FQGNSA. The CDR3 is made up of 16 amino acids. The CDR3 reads CASSLVRFDGNYGYTF. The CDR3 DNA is TGTGCCAGCAGCTTAGTGCGGTTCGACGGTAACTATGGCTACACCTTC.

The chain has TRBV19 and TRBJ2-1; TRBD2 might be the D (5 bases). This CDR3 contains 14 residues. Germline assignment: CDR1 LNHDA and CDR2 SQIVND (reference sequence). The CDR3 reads CATHEGDSYNEQFF. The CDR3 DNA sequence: TGTGCAACTCACGAGGGAGATTCCTACAATGAGCAGTTCTTC. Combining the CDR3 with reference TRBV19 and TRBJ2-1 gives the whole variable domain DGGITQSPKYLFRKEGQNVTLSCEQNLNHDAMYWYRQDPGQGLRLIYYSQIVNDFQKGDIAEGYSVSREKKESFPLTVTSAQKNPTAFYLCATHEGDSYNEQFFGPGTRLTVL.

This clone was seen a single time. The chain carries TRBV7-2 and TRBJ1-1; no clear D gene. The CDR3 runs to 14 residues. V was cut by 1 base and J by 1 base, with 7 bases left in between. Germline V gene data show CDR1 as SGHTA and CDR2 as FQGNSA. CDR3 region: CASSLGAGNTEAFF. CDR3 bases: TGTGCCAGCAGCTTAGGCGCAGGGAACACTGAAGCTTTCTTT. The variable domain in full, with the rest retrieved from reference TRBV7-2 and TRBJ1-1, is GAGVSQSPSNKVTEKGKDVELRCDPISGHTALYWYRQSLGQGLEFLIYFQGNSAPDKSGLPSDRFSAERTGGSVSTLTIQRTQQEDSAVYLCASSLGAGNTEAFFGQGTRLTVV.

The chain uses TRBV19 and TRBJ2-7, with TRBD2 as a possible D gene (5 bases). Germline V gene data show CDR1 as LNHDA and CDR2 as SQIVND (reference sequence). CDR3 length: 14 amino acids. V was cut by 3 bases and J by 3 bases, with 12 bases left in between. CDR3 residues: CASSIDGGYYEQYF. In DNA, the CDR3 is TGTGCCAGTAGTATTGACGGCGGGTACTACGAGCAGTACTTC.

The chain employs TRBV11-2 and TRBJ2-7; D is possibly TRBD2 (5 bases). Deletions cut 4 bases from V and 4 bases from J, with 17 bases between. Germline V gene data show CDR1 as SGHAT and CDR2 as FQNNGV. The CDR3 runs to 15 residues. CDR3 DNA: TGTGCCAGCAGCTCCCTCCCAACTAGTGGGTACGAGCAGTACTTC. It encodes CASSSLPTSGYEQYF.

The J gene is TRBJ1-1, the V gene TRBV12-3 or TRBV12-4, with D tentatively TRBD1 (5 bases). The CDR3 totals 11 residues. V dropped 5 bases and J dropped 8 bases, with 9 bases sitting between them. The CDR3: CASSTGGEAFF. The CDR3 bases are TGTGCCAGCAGTACAGGCGGAGAAGCTTTCTTT.

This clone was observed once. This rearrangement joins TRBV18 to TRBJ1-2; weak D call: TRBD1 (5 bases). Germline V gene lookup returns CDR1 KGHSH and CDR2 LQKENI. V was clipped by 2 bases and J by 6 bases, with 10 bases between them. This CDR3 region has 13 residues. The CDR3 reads CASSPSWGDGYTF. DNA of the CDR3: TGTGCCAGCTCACCATCTTGGGGGGATGGCTACACCTTC. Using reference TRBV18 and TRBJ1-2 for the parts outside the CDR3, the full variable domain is NAGVMQNPRHLVRRRGQEARLRCSPMKGHSHVYWYRQLPEEGLKFMVYLQKENIIDESGMPKERFSAEFPKEGPSILRIQQVVRGDSAAYFCASSPSWGDGYTFGSGTRLTVV.